The T cell receptor beta chain under discussion was sequenced for a study of shared clonotypes between healthy human individuals. Study information: Researchers drew samples from a couple of women and three men aged 18 to 49.

CDR1 and CDR2 (germline): SGHAT, FQNNGV. With 4 bases clipped from V and 5 bases from J, the junction kept 11 bases outside the gene matches. This CDR3 contains 16 residues. Note on this clone: Its antigen is as yet unknown.

For every subset, genomic DNA was evenly distributed across several immunoSEQ plates. Libraries were prepared by immunoSEQ multiplex PCR; TCRdb keeps only in-frame clonotypes and omits some of them. The table shows about 520,000 clones, with approximately 95% occurring only once. Study results and limitations: Clonotype sharing among the donors was expected to vary with sequencing depth. As a rule, naive subsets had a larger estimated richness than memory subsets.

This TCR came from a young woman in good health. V is TRBV11-2 and J is TRBJ2-7, with TRBD2 matching 10 bases. The specimen was naive CD4+ T cells sorted from blood. Subset in this sample: CD45RA+ positively selected. CDR3 coding DNA: TGTGCCAGCAGCTCCACTGTAGCGGGAGGCGTCCACGAGCAGTACTTC. This sequence encodes CASSSTVAGGVHEQYF.